The rows below give T cell receptor beta chains drawn from one sample of a study of cytotoxic CD8 clonotypes in ibrutinib-treated CLL. Generated by immunoSEQ multiplex PCR, the TCRdb table keeps only in-frame clones and is missing some. The sample contains roughly 150,000 clones, 60% to 85% of which appear only once. Here the sequenced sample was PBMCs, taken after 24 months of ibrutinib treatment. These receptors all stem from a human donor with chronic lymphocytic leukemia. Each CDR3 is given without its conserved first and last residue. Clone size is given for some rows only: seen once, a few or many times, or a class if the clone is expanded.

clone_size: NA; j_call: TRBJ1-5; v_call: TRBV7-9; cdr3_aa: ASSLVVDQPQH
clone_size: NA; j_call: TRBJ1-3; v_call: TRBV28; cdr3_aa: ATPTPSGNTIY
clone_size: NA; j_call: TRBJ2-7; v_call: TRBV18; cdr3_aa: ASSPPGTYEQY
clone_size: NA; j_call: TRBJ2-7; v_call: TRBV4-3; cdr3_aa: ASSPYLEPYEQY
clone_size: NA; j_call: TRBJ2-5; v_call: TRBV11-3; cdr3_aa: ASSQAAEGAQY
clone_size: NA; j_call: TRBJ1-1; v_call: TRBV5-1; cdr3_aa: ASSPLGGVSEAF
clone_size: NA; j_call: TRBJ1-1; v_call: TRBV5-1; cdr3_aa: ASSLGDTGTEAF
clone_size: NA; j_call: TRBJ2-5; v_call: TRBV6-1; cdr3_aa: ASSEWRGQGETQY
clone_size: few; j_call: TRBJ1-4; v_call: TRBV28; cdr3_aa: ASSRDATNEKLF
clone_size: once; j_call: TRBJ1-3; v_call: TRBV29-1; cdr3_aa: SVVGQGDPSGNTIY
clone_size: NA; j_call: TRBJ2-2; v_call: TRBV2; cdr3_aa: ASSEALDGTGELF
clone_size: NA; j_call: TRBJ2-5; v_call: TRBV6-5; cdr3_aa: ASSSAGAASETQY
clone_size: NA; j_call: TRBJ1-2; v_call: TRBV7-3; cdr3_aa: ASSSQAGTNYGYT
clone_size: NA; j_call: TRBJ1-5; v_call: TRBV28; cdr3_aa: ASSRGPGEPQH
clone_size: NA; j_call: TRBJ2-7; v_call: TRBV30; cdr3_aa: AWSVLRCEQY
clone_size: once; j_call: TRBJ1-1; v_call: TRBV9; cdr3_aa: ASSVVGTVNTEAF
clone_size: once; j_call: TRBJ2-3; v_call: TRBV6-5; cdr3_aa: ASGRDGGGTDTQY
clone_size: NA; j_call: TRBJ2-7; v_call: TRBV18; cdr3_aa: ASSPNDGPGEQY
clone_size: NA; j_call: TRBJ1-2; v_call: TRBV29-1; cdr3_aa: SVGATPGYGYT
clone_size: NA; j_call: TRBJ2-1; v_call: TRBV6-1; cdr3_aa: ASSLQGGGGKQF
clone_size: NA; j_call: TRBJ2-5; v_call: TRBV7-9; cdr3_aa: ASSTTEKETQY
clone_size: NA; j_call: TRBJ2-1; v_call: TRBV7-2; cdr3_aa: ASRTSGSGYNEQF
clone_size: NA; j_call: TRBJ2-7; v_call: TRBV5-6; cdr3_aa: ASSLTVPYEQY
clone_size: NA; j_call: TRBJ2-3; v_call: TRBV6-1; cdr3_aa: ASSGGTDTQY
clone_size: NA; j_call: TRBJ2-1; v_call: TRBV28; cdr3_aa: ASSFRVYNEQF
clone_size: few; j_call: TRBJ2-5; v_call: TRBV5-1; cdr3_aa: ASSLAGQAETQY
clone_size: NA; j_call: TRBJ1-5; v_call: TRBV6-5; cdr3_aa: ASSRGGGQPQH
clone_size: NA; j_call: TRBJ1-3; v_call: TRBV28; cdr3_aa: ASSTGGAYGNTIY
clone_size: NA; j_call: TRBJ2-2; v_call: TRBV13; cdr3_aa: ASSLGRLAGGRGTGELF
clone_size: NA; j_call: TRBJ1-2; v_call: TRBV7-2; cdr3_aa: ASSPQPGSNYGYT
clone_size: NA; j_call: TRBJ1-2; v_call: TRBV28; cdr3_aa: ASSTTRGYT
clone_size: NA; j_call: TRBJ1-1; v_call: TRBV28; cdr3_aa: ASTGRTGGMAEAF
clone_size: NA; j_call: TRBJ1-2; v_call: TRBV7-2; cdr3_aa: ASSPGLGVDRYGYT
clone_size: NA; j_call: TRBJ2-7; v_call: TRBV14; cdr3_aa: ASSPQTGGYEQY
clone_size: NA; j_call: TRBJ2-5; v_call: TRBV6-6; cdr3_aa: ASMGQGETQY
clone_size: NA; j_call: TRBJ1-6; v_call: TRBV6-5; cdr3_aa: ASTPRQAYNSPLH
clone_size: NA; j_call: TRBJ2-1; v_call: TRBV6-4; cdr3_aa: ASSAPPGASRLQF
clone_size: once; j_call: TRBJ2-3; v_call: TRBV5-4; cdr3_aa: ASTASQADTQY
clone_size: NA; j_call: TRBJ2-2; v_call: TRBV11-2; cdr3_aa: ASSLGVSNTGELF
clone_size: NA; j_call: TRBJ2-1; v_call: TRBV7-2; cdr3_aa: ASSLSQGTYNEQF
clone_size: NA; j_call: TRBJ2-3; v_call: TRBV10-3; cdr3_aa: ASAPGTDTQY
clone_size: NA; j_call: TRBJ2-5; v_call: TRBV4-2; cdr3_aa: ASSQRTSGGGETQY
clone_size: NA; j_call: TRBJ2-3; v_call: TRBV16; cdr3_aa: ASSQWRDTQY
clone_size: once; j_call: TRBJ2-1; v_call: TRBV11-2; cdr3_aa: ASSLGQRGGVSGYNEQF
clone_size: NA; j_call: TRBJ2-4; v_call: TRBV6-6; cdr3_aa: ASTWEGIQY
clone_size: NA; j_call: TRBJ2-5; v_call: TRBV30; cdr3_aa: ARSSSGPGAQY
clone_size: NA; j_call: TRBJ1-3; v_call: TRBV14; cdr3_aa: ASSQVFSGNTIY
clone_size: NA; j_call: TRBJ1-1; v_call: TRBV6-5; cdr3_aa: ASSYTQGLDTEAF
clone_size: NA; j_call: TRBJ2-1; v_call: TRBV4-3; cdr3_aa: ASSQGNGEQF
clone_size: few; j_call: TRBJ1-5; v_call: TRBV9; cdr3_aa: ASSVEDRAVGQPQH
clone_size: once; j_call: TRBJ2-5; v_call: TRBV19; cdr3_aa: ASRDPSRTQY
clone_size: NA; j_call: TRBJ2-2; v_call: TRBV7-2; cdr3_aa: ASSLRTSPGELF
clone_size: NA; j_call: TRBJ2-5; v_call: TRBV9; cdr3_aa: ASSAGPQETQY
clone_size: NA; j_call: TRBJ1-1; v_call: TRBV6-6; cdr3_aa: ASSYGGAEAEAF